What follows are 21 T cell receptor beta chains derived from one specimen sequenced in a study of blood T cell repertoires in COVID-19. Only in-frame clones appear in the TCRdb table, and some are missing; sequencing was by immunoSEQ multiplex PCR. Of under 150,000 clones listed, 90% are singletons. Sequencing input: peripheral blood. These receptors all stem from a human donor with active COVID-19. The donor label of this sample is uncertain.

The count of this clone is one. V gene TRBV6-5 combines with J gene TRBJ2-7; 8 bases line up with TRBD1. The CDR3 has 13 residues. Germline CDR1 MNHEY, CDR2 SVGAGI. The V and J ends lost 8 bases and 2 bases, in that order; junction bases with no gene match: 5. CDR3 amino acids: CASGRGPAYEQYF. CDR3 nucleotide sequence: TGTGCCAGCGGCAGGGGGCCAGCCTACGAGCAGTACTTC.

V gene TRBV5-6 combines with J gene TRBJ2-5; 9 bases map to TRBD1. The CDR3 consists of 13 residues. The J segment lost 5 bases and the V segment lost 7 bases, leaving 6 bases of the junction unmatched. Looked up from germline, CDR1 is SGHDT and CDR2 is YYEEEE. The CDR3 bases are TGTGCCAGCCGCGGACAGGGGTGGGAGACCCAGTACTTC. Protein product: CASRGQGWETQYF.

This clone was observed a handful of times. The J gene is TRBJ1-2, the V gene TRBV6-6; TRBD1 aligns across 7 bases. The CDR3 covers 16 residues. The ends lost 0 bases at V and 0 bases at J; junction bases unmatched: 4. CDR1 and CDR2 (germline): MNHNY, SVGAGI (reference sequence). In DNA form, the CDR3 reads TGTGCCAGCAGTTACTCGAGGCAGGGGGCTAACTATGGCTACACCTTC. As protein: CASSYSRQGANYGYTF.

This clone came up once. The rearrangement links TRBV14 to TRBJ2-7; D is ambiguous. The germline V gene encodes CDR1 SGHDN and CDR2 FVKESK. This CDR3 is 15 amino acids long. The V gene lost 0 bases and the J gene lost 1 base, with 10 bases spanning the gap. This chain's CDR3 is CASSQDRLTSYEQYF. CDR3 nucleotide sequence: TGTGCCAGCAGCCAAGATCGACTCACGTCCTACGAGCAGTACTTC.

The chain recombines TRBV3-1 (or the pseudogene TRBV3-2) with TRBJ2-3; the match to TRBD1 covers 7 bases. This CDR3 contains 18 residues. The trim removed 2 bases at V and 0 bases at J, leaving 11 bases unmatched. CDR1 and CDR2 from the germline V gene are LGHDT and YNNKEL (reference sequence). CDR3 amino acids: CASSQLSLRDRSTDTQYF. The CDR3 DNA is TGTGCCAGCAGCCAACTCTCTCTCCGGGACAGAAGCACAGATACGCAGTATTTT.

The chain employs TRBV6-2 or TRBV6-3 and TRBJ2-4, with a weak D call TRBD2 (6 bases). This CDR3 is built from 17 residues. CDR1 is MNHEY, CDR2 SVGEGT, per germline. V was cut by 5 bases and J by 0 bases, with 17 bases left in between. The CDR3 DNA sequence: TGTGCCAGCAGTCTCGGACGGGACTCGGGAGCCAAAAACATTCAGTACTTC. Protein product: CASSLGRDSGAKNIQYF.

V and J are TRBV6-4 and TRBJ1-1, with 11 bases that match TRBD1. Looked up from germline, CDR1 is MRHNA and CDR2 is SNTAGT. The junction had 17 bases not matched to a gene; V was cut back by 6 bases and J by 8 bases. The CDR3 is 17 residues long. CDR3 protein: CASRAIGQGAPLSEAFF. CDR3 coding DNA: TGTGCCAGCAGAGCGATCGGACAGGGGGCGCCCCTATCCGAAGCTTTCTTT.

The chain couples TRBV6-1 to TRBJ1-3; D may be TRBD1 (5 bases). Germline V CDR1 and CDR2: MNHNS, SASEGT. V was cut by 2 bases and J by 2 bases, with 10 bases left in between. CDR3 length: 15 residues. The CDR3 nucleotides are TGTGCCAGCAGTGAAATCGGGACTCCTGGAAACACCATATATTTT. Its translation: CASSEIGTPGNTIYF.

This clone was seen only once. The chain uses TRBV7-9 and TRBJ2-6; 7 positions agree with TRBD1. From germline, CDR1 is SEHNR and CDR2 FQNEAQ (reference sequence). J was trimmed by 1 base and V by 2 bases; bases with no gene match: 2. The length of the CDR3 is 16 residues. CDR3 DNA sequence: TGTGCCAGCAGCTTAACAGGGGCGTCTGGGGCCAACGTCCTGACTTTC. Translating gives CASSLTGASGANVLTF.

CDR3 sequence reads: CASSGGNSPLHF. The CDR3, as DNA: TGCGCCAGCAGTGGAGGTAATTCACCCCTCCACTTT. V is TRBV10-2 and J is TRBJ1-6; D is unclear. This CDR3 has 12 amino acids. Germline CDR1 WSHSY, CDR2 SAAADI. Trimming removed 4 bases from V and 6 bases from J, with 4 bases in between.

The chain employs TRBV25-1 and TRBJ2-5, with TRBD1 as a possible D gene (6 bases). The ends were cut back, 3 bases at V and 5 bases at J, with 13 bases in the middle. Germline V CDR1 and CDR2: MGHDK, SYGVNS. The CDR3 is made up of 14 amino acids. CDR3 residues: CASSDTGFLETQYF. In DNA form, the CDR3 reads TGTGCCAGCAGTGACACAGGGTTTTTGGAGACCCAGTACTTC.

This chain links TRBV11-2 with TRBJ2-3, with D possibly matching TRBD2 (7 bases). The CDR3 totals 17 residues. Germline CDR1 and CDR2: SGHAT and FQNNGV. V was trimmed by 5 bases and J by 1 base, leaving 19 bases between them. The CDR3, as DNA: TGTGCCAGCAGCGCTCTTGGGGGGGGCCCCCGCACAGATACGCAGTATTTT. It encodes CASSALGGGPRTDTQYF. The full variable domain, in which reference TRBV11-2 and TRBJ2-3 provide the parts outside the CDR3, is EAGVAQSPRYKIIEKRQSVAFWCNPISGHATLYWYQQILGQGPKLLIQFQNNGVVDDSQLPKDRFSAERLKGVDSTLKIQPAKLEDSAVYLCASSALGGGPRTDTQYFGPGTRLTVL.

V gene TRBV2 combines with J gene TRBJ1-5; 9 bases match TRBD1. Germline CDR1 SNHLY, CDR2 FYNNEI. With V trimmed by 6 bases and J by 7 bases, 4 bases remained unmatched. CDR3 size: 13 residues. The CDR3 reads CASRAGQGQPQHF. In DNA, the CDR3 is TGTGCCAGCAGAGCCGGACAGGGGCAGCCCCAGCATTTT.

This clone was seen a few times. The CDR3 spells CASKTGRGTEAFF. The CDR3 bases are TGTGCCAGTAAAACAGGGAGGGGTACTGAAGCTTTCTTT. The chain joins TRBV19 to TRBJ1-1; a possible D gene is TRBD1 (6 bases). This CDR3 comprises 13 residues. Between the trimmed V and J ends, which lost 7 bases and 5 bases, there was a span of 14 bases. Germline values: CDR1 LNHDA, CDR2 SQIVND (reference sequence).

J is TRBJ2-1 and V is TRBV10-3; 9 bases line up with TRBD2. CDR1 and CDR2 from the germline V gene are ENHRY and SYGVKD. Trimming took 7 bases from V and 0 from J; bases not matched to a gene: 1. The CDR3 totals 14 residues. The CDR3, as DNA: TGTGCCATCATGCGGGGGGGCTCCTACAATGAGCAGTTCTTC. Translation gives CAIMRGGSYNEQFF.

This clone came up once. The CDR3 here is CASGQPRSEQFF. The CDR3 nucleotides are TGTGCCAGCGGACAGCCTAGGAGTGAGCAGTTCTTC. J is TRBJ2-1 and V is TRBV7-8, with D possibly TRBD1 on 6 matching bases. The V gene lost 8 bases and the J gene lost 9 bases, with 14 bases spanning the gap. The CDR3 consists of 12 residues. Germline V gives CDR1 SGHVS, CDR2 FQNEAQ.

The chain joins TRBV4-1 to TRBJ2-1; 9 bases match TRBD2. The germline V gene has CDR1 MGHRA and CDR2 YSYEKL. This CDR3 has 20 amino acids. V lost 2 bases and J lost 1; bases outside the gene matches: 15. CDR3 loop: CASSQPPWRGGPSSYNEQFF. As DNA, the CDR3 is TGCGCCAGCAGCCAACCACCTTGGCGGGGGGGCCCGTCGTCCTACAATGAGCAGTTCTTC.

The rearrangement links TRBV7-6 to TRBJ1-1; 9 bases fit TRBD1. J was trimmed by 0 bases and V by 5 bases; bases with no gene match: 10. This CDR3 is built from 17 residues. The germline V gene encodes CDR1 SGHVS and CDR2 FNYEAQ. This chain's CDR3 is CASSPGQGPYLNTEAFF. The DNA of the CDR3 is TGTGCCAGCAGCCCTGGACAGGGGCCGTACTTGAACACTGAAGCTTTCTTT.

The chain carries TRBV19 and TRBJ1-6; the D gene is possibly TRBD1 (6 bases). The CDR3 is 15 amino acids. V was cut by 6 bases and J by 7 bases, with 16 bases left in between. Germline CDR1 and CDR2: LNHDA and SQIVND (reference sequence). The CDR3 sequence is CASSPGGRGNSPLHF. The CDR3 region has the DNA TGTGCCAGTAGCCCCGGCGGCAGGGGCAATTCACCCCTCCACTTT.

The table lists this clone with a count of one. The V gene is TRBV9, the J gene TRBJ2-2; TRBD1 agrees at 11 bases. The CDR3 length is 17 residues. Trimming cost V 3 bases and J 4 bases; bases outside gene matches: 8. Germline V gene data show CDR1 as SGDLS and CDR2 as YYNGEE. The CDR3 reads CASSGGGQGVGTGELFF. The CDR3 nucleotides are TGTGCCAGCAGCGGAGGGGGACAGGGGGTTGGCACCGGGGAGCTGTTTTTT.

The V gene is TRBV6-6, the J gene TRBJ2-1; TRBD1 agrees at 8 bases. This CDR3 has 14 residues. Germline V gene sequence: CDR1 MNHNY, CDR2 SVGAGI (reference sequence). J gave up 8 bases and V 3 bases, and 6 bases lay outside the gene matches. This CDR3 reads CASSYTGGVDEQFF. The CDR3 DNA reads TGTGCCAGCAGTTATACAGGGGGAGTAGATGAGCAGTTCTTC.